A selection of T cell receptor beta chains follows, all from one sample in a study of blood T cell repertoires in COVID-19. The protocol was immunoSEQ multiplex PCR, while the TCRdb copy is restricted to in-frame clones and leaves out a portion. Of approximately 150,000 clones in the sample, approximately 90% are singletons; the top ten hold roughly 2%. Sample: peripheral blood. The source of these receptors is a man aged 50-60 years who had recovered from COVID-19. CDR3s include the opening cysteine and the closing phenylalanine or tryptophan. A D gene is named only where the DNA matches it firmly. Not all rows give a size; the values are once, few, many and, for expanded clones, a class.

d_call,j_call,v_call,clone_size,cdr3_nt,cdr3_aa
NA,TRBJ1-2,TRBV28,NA,TGTGCCAGCAGTTCCCCCCGGGGCGGGGGAGTTGGCTACACCTTC,CASSSPRGGGVGYTF
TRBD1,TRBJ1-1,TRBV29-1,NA,TGCAGCGTTGCGACAGGGGTGGGAACTGAAGCTTTCTTT,CSVATGVGTEAFF
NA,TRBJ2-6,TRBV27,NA,TGTGCCAGCAGTCAAACAGGGCTAGGGGCCAACGTCCTGACTTTC,CASSQTGLGANVLTF
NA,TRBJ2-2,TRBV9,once,TGTGCCAGCAGCGATACAGGGACCACCGGGGAGCTGTTTTTT,CASSDTGTTGELFF
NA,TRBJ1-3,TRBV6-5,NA,TGTGCCAGCAGGGACACGGCTGGAAACACCATATATTTT,CASRDTAGNTIYF
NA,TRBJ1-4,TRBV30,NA,TGTGCCGGCGGGGTTAATGAAAAACTGTTTTTT,CAGGVNEKLFF
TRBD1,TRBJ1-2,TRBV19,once,TGTGCCAGTCAGGGGGTTCTCTATGGCTACACCTTC,CASQGVLYGYTF
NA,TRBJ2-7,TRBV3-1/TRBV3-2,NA,TGTGCCAGCAGCCAAGATAGGAGGGGGAGGGGCAGGGACGAGCAGTACTTC,CASSQDRRGRGRDEQYF
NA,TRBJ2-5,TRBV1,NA,TGCACCAGCAGCCAAGACGGTCGGGATATACAAGAGACCCAGTACTTC,CTSSQDGRDIQETQYF
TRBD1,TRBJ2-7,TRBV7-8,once,TGTGCCAGCAGCTTAGCTTCCGGGACAGGGGGCTCCGAGCAGTACTTC,CASSLASGTGGSEQYF
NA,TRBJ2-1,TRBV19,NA,TGTGCCAGTAACACAGCACCAATCTACAATGAGCAGTTCTTC,CASNTAPIYNEQFF
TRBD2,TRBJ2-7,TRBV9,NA,TGTGCCAGCAGCGCCCCCGGGGGGAGCTCCTACGAGCAGTACTTC,CASSAPGGSSYEQYF
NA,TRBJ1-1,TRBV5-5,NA,TGTGCCAGCAGCTCCCTATCCAGGGTTCAAAGTAGTACTGAAGCTTTCTTT,CASSSLSRVQSSTEAFF
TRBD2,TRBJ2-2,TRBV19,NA,TGTGCCAGTAGTTTCCAGACTAGCGGGGGGATCACCGGGGAGCTGTTTTTT,CASSFQTSGGITGELFF
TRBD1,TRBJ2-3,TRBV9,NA,TGTGCCAGCAGCGTAGTAGGACAGGGGGCTACAGATACGCAGTATTTT,CASSVVGQGATDTQYF
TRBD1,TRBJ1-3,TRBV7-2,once,TGTGCCAGCAGCTACAAGGGGGCTGGTGGAAACACCATATATTTT,CASSYKGAGGNTIYF
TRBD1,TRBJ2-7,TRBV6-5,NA,TGTGCCAGCAGTTCGACAGGGAGCTCCTACGAGCAGTACTTC,CASSSTGSSYEQYF
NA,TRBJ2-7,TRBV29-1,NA,TGCAGCGCCTCCATAGACTCCTACGAGCAGTACTTC,CSASIDSYEQYF
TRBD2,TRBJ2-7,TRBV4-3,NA,TGCGCCAGCAGCCACTTAACTAGCGGGGGACCCTACGAGCAGTACTTC,CASSHLTSGGPYEQYF
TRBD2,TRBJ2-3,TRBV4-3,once,TGCGCCAGCAGCCAAGGGGCGATAGCGGGGGGGTCTTTTCGACCAGATACGCAGTATTTT,CASSQGAIAGGSFRPDTQYF
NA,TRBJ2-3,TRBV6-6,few,TGTGCCAGCAGTTCCACATCAGATACGCAGTATTTT,CASSSTSDTQYF
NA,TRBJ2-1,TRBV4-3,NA,TGCGCCAGCAGCCAAGTATTCGCGGCCAGCTCCTACAATGAGCAGTTCTTC,CASSQVFAASSYNEQFF
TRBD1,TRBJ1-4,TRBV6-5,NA,TGTGCCAGCAGTTACGGGGACAGCCTGGGCGATGAAAAACTGTTTTTT,CASSYGDSLGDEKLFF
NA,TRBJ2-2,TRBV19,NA,TGTGCCAGTAGTCAATGGGCCGGCGGGGAGCTGTTTTTT,CASSQWAGGELFF
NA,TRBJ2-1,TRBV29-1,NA,TGCAGCGGGGCAGAAAGTACCTACAATGAGCAGTTCTTC,CSGAESTYNEQFF
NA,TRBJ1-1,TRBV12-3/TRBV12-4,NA,TGTGCCAGCAGGAACAGGAACACTGAAGCTTTCTTT,CASRNRNTEAFF
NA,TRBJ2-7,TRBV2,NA,TGTGCCAGCAGTGAAACTACAGGGTCGGGGCAGTACTTC,CASSETTGSGQYF
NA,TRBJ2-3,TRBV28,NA,TGTGCCAGCAGGCAGGGGCCCCCATTGAGTACGCAGTATTTT,CASRQGPPLSTQYF
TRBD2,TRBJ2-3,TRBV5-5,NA,TGTGCCAGCAGCTTGGGACCGGGACTAGCGGGAGAAGATACGCAGTATTTT,CASSLGPGLAGEDTQYF
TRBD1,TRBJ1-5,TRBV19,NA,TGTGCCAGTAGTTCGGACAGGGGTAGCAATCAGCCCCAGCATTTT,CASSSDRGSNQPQHF
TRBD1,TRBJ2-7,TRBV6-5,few,TGTGCCAGCAGTTACTCGGGACAGGGGAAGTACGAGCAGTACTTC,CASSYSGQGKYEQYF
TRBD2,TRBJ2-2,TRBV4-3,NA,TGCGCCAGCAGCCATCCTCCTAGCGGGGCGAACACCGGGGAGCTGTTTTTT,CASSHPPSGANTGELFF
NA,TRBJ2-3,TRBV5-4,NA,TGTGCCAGCAGCTTACCGGGGTTAACAGATACGCAGTATTTT,CASSLPGLTDTQYF
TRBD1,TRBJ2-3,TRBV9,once,TGTGCCAGCAGCGCGCTCGGCGGTGACAGGGTGCCAGATACGCAGTATTTT,CASSALGGDRVPDTQYF
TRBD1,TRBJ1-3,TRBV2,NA,TGTGCCAGCAGTGAAGGTGGGACAGGGCGAAACACCATATATTTT,CASSEGGTGRNTIYF
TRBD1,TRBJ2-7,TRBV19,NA,TGTGCCAGTAGCTCAGGGGGCCTTAGTGCCTACGAGCAGTACTTC,CASSSGGLSAYEQYF
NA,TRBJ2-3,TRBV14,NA,TGTGCCAGCAGCCAAGACGGTTGGGGGGCCAGGGGGGATACGCAGTATTTT,CASSQDGWGARGDTQYF
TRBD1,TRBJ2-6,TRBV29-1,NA,TGCAGCGTTGAATCGGACAGGGGTACTGGGGCCAACGTCCTGACTTTC,CSVESDRGTGANVLTF
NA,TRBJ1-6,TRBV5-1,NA,TGCGCCAGCAGCTTGGGGGACTCGAGCTCCTATAATTCACCCCTCCACTTT,CASSLGDSSSYNSPLHF
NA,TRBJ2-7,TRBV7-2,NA,TGTGCCAGCAGCTCGACGCGGGGCTCCTACGAGCAGTACTTC,CASSSTRGSYEQYF
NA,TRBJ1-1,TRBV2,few,TGTGCCAGCAGTTACCGGGACAACGTGGGCGCTTTCTTT,CASSYRDNVGAFF
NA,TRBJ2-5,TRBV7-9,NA,TGTGCCAGCAGCTTCAGGGAGACCCAGTACTTC,CASSFRETQYF
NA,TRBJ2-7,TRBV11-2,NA,TGTGCCAGCAGCTTAGTTTTACAGGGCGGCGAGCAGTACTTC,CASSLVLQGGEQYF
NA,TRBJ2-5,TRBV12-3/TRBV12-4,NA,TGTGCCAGCAGTTTGGGGGGAGTGGAGACCCAGTACTTC,CASSLGGVETQYF
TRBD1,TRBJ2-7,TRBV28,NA,TGTGCCAGCAGCCCAGGGACAGCGGCCTCCTACGAGCAGTACTTC,CASSPGTAASYEQYF
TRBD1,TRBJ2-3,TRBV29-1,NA,TGCAGCGTTGCTGGGACAGGGGGCCGTCGCACAGATACGCAGTATTTT,CSVAGTGGRRTDTQYF
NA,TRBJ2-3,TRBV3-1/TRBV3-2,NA,TGTGCCAGCAGCCAAGAACCCCCTGAGGGCCTCACAGATACGCAGTATTTT,CASSQEPPEGLTDTQYF
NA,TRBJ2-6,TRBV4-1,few,TGCGCCAGCAGCGTGCAGGTCCTAACTGGGGCCAACGTCCTGACTTTC,CASSVQVLTGANVLTF
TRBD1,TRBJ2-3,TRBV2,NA,TGTGCCAGCAGTGTGGACAGGGGGCTCACAGATACGCAGTATTTT,CASSVDRGLTDTQYF
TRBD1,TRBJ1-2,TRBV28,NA,TGTGCCAGCAGGAGGGACAGGGGGCCCGGTAACTATGGCTACACCTTC,CASRRDRGPGNYGYTF
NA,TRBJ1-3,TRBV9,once,TGTGCCAGCAGCGTAGGTGATAGGGGGTTGTACTCTGGAAACACCATATATTTT,CASSVGDRGLYSGNTIYF
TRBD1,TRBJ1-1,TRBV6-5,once,TGTGCCAGCACCTTTAAAACAGGGGGCGGAACTGAAGCTTTCTTT,CASTFKTGGGTEAFF
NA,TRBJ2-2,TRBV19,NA,TGTGCCAGTACGGGTGGATGGACCGGGGAGCTGTTTTTT,CASTGGWTGELFF
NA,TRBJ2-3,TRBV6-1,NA,TGTGCCAGCAGTGAAGCGTTAGGGGGGGGCTACACAGATACGCAGTATTTT,CASSEALGGGYTDTQYF
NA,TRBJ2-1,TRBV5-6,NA,TGTGCCAGCAGCTTGAGCACCCTGGAGCAGTTCTTC,CASSLSTLEQFF
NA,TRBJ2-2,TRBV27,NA,TGTGCCAGTAGCACTTATAGGGGAAACACCGGGGAGCTGTTTTTT,CASSTYRGNTGELFF
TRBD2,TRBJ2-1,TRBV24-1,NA,TGTGCCACCAGTGATTCGGGGGGGCCCTCTAATGAGCAGTTCTTC,CATSDSGGPSNEQFF